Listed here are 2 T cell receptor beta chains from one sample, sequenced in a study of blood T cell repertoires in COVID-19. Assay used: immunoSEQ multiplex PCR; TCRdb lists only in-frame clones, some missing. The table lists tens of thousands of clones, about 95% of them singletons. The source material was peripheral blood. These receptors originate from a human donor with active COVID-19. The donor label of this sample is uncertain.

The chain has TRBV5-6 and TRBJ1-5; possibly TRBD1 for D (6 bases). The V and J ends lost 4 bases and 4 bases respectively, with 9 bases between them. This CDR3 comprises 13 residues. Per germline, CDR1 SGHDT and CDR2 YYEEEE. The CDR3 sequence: CASSRTVNQPQHF. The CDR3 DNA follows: TGTGCCAGCAGCCGGACAGTGAATCAGCCCCAGCATTTT.

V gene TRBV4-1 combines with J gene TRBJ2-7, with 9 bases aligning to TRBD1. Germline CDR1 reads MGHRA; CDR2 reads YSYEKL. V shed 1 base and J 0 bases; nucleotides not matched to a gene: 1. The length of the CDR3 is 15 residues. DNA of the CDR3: TGCGCCAGCAGCCAAGGGACAGGGGCCTCCTACGAGCAGTACTTC. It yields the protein CASSQGTGASYEQYF.